The 21 T cell receptor beta chains below all came from one sample that was sequenced in a study of patients and donors after allogeneic stem cell transplantation. MiXCR, run by TCRdb on the RT-PCR reads, gives a single entry per CDR3 protein. The table has fewer than 95,000 distinct CDR3 sequences, 5% seen once; the top ten hold about 3%. Sequencing was performed on blood, either unsorted or a sorted T cell fraction (not recorded which). The receptors come from a human donor who was either an allogeneic HSCT recipient or a stem cell or donor lymphocyte infusion donor (not recorded which). It is not recorded whose cells these are; they may come from a transplant donor.

The V call is TRBV11-3, the J call TRBJ2-1; TRBD2 agrees at 11 bases. Germline trimming cut 5 bases from V and 8 bases from J; bases unmatched to any gene: 11. Germline values: CDR1 SGHNT, CDR2 YENEEA. This CDR3 region has 16 residues. The CDR3 DNA reads TGTGCCAGCAGCCCGGGGACTAGCGGAACTATGGATGAGCAGTTCTTC. Its translation is CASSPGTSGTMDEQFF.

This clonotype turned up a few times. This chain joins TRBV20-1 and TRBJ2-5, with D perhaps being TRBD1 or TRBD2 (5 bases each). V was trimmed by 3 bases and J by 7 bases, leaving 9 bases between them. Germline V gives CDR1 DFQATT, CDR2 SNEGSKA (reference sequence). There are 11 residues in the CDR3. The CDR3 coding sequence is TGCAGTGCTAGGGGGGTCGGGACCCAGTACTTC. It translates to CSARGVGTQYF.

There are many counts of this clonotype. This sequence joins TRBV6-6 and TRBJ2-2; no reliable D call. V gave up 6 bases and J gave up 0 bases, with 5 bases separating them. Germline CDR1 and CDR2: MNHNY and SVGAGI (reference sequence). This CDR3 is 13 amino acids long. CDR3 sequence (DNA): TGTGCCAGCAGGGGGTCGAACACCGGGGAGCTGTTTTTT. This sequence encodes CASRGSNTGELFF.

This clonotype was seen a few times. The gene calls are TRBV2 and TRBJ1-2, with 8 bases matching TRBD1. The germline gives CDR1 SNHLY, CDR2 FYNNEI. The CDR3 runs to 13 residues. V lost 3 bases and J lost 4; bases outside the gene matches: 1. The DNA of the CDR3 is TGTGCCAGCAGTGAGACAGGGGTCTATGGCTACACCTTC. Residues: CASSETGVYGYTF.

This clonotype was seen at least ten times. The chain is built from TRBV12-5 and TRBJ2-7; 12 bases map to TRBD2. From germline, CDR1 is LGHNT and CDR2 FRNRAP. Unmatched junction bases numbered 3, after V lost 6 bases and J lost 3 bases. The CDR3 consists of 14 residues. The CDR3 reads CASGWTSGVYEQYF. Written as DNA, the CDR3 is TGTGCTAGTGGATGGACTAGCGGGGTCTACGAGCAGTACTTC.

There are many counts of this clonotype. This sequence joins TRBV9 and TRBJ1-6, with D perhaps matching TRBD1 (5 bases). Trimming removed 0 bases at V and 9 bases at J, with 7 bases between. Germline V lookup: CDR1 SGDLS, CDR2 YYNGEE. The CDR3 runs to 13 residues. The CDR3: CASSVGDGSPLHF. CDR3 DNA sequence: TGTGCCAGCAGCGTAGGGGACGGTTCACCCCTCCACTTT.

This clonotype has a count of ten or more. The J gene is TRBJ2-4, the V gene TRBV3-1; TRBD2 matches at 7 bases. This CDR3 contains 16 residues. The J segment lost 3 bases and the V segment lost 4 bases, leaving 9 bases of the junction unmatched. CDR1 is LGHDT, CDR2 YNNKEL, per germline (reference sequence). The CDR3 region is CASSPLAGGGKNIQYF. For the CDR3, the DNA is TGTGCCAGCAGCCCCCTAGCCGGCGGGGGCAAAAACATTCAGTACTTC.

This clonotype has a handful of counts. The chain joins TRBV5-1 to TRBJ2-7; D uncertain. Per the germline V gene, CDR1 is SGHRS and CDR2 is YFSETQ. Trimming took off 4 bases at V and 0 bases at J, with 11 bases between the two ends. CDR3 length equals 14 residues. In DNA form, the CDR3 reads TGCGCCAGCAGCCTGGGATCAAGCTCCTACGAGCAGTACTTC. Protein product: CASSLGSSSYEQYF.

V usage is TRBV20-1 and J usage is TRBJ2-2, with a weak D call TRBD2 (6 bases). In germline, CDR1 is DFQATT, CDR2 SNEGSKA (reference sequence). V lost 3 bases to trimming and J lost 6 bases, with 14 bases between them. The CDR3 is 14 residues long. The CDR3 spells CSASPAAGSGELFF. In DNA form, the CDR3 reads TGCAGTGCTAGTCCCGCTGCGGGGTCCGGGGAGCTGTTTTTT.

This clonotype occurred a few times. This chain connects TRBV19 to TRBJ2-2, with D perhaps being TRBD1 or TRBD2 (5 bases each). Germline V gene data show CDR1 as LNHDA and CDR2 as SQIVND (reference sequence). Trimming cost V 6 bases and J 6 bases, with 20 bases left between them. CDR3 length: 16 residues. The CDR3 DNA reads as TGTGCCAGTAGGGCGATCAACAGGAACGGGGCCGGGGAGCTGTTTTTT. Protein: CASRAINRNGAGELFF.

This clonotype was seen repeatedly, ten times or more. The rearrangement links TRBV19 to TRBJ2-1; the D gene could be TRBD1 or TRBD2 (5 bases each). The germline gives CDR1 LNHDA, CDR2 SQIVND (reference sequence). The V and J ends lost 4 bases and 9 bases respectively, with 25 bases between them. This CDR3 spans 17 amino acids. The CDR3 reads CASSTHRDLHLLGEQFF. The CDR3 DNA follows: TGTGCCAGTAGTACACACCGGGACCTACACCTTCTGGGTGAGCAGTTCTTC.

This rearrangement joins TRBV30 to TRBJ1-2; D unclear. V was pared by 2 bases and J by 3 bases, with 19 bases between. Germline-derived CDR1 and CDR2 are GTSNPN and SVGIG (reference sequence). The CDR3 sequence is 16 residues long. CDR3 sequence: CAWSLDPGPPDYGYTF. CDR3 DNA sequence: TGTGCCTGGAGTTTAGACCCGGGCCCGCCCGACTATGGCTACACCTTC.

This clonotype was seen at least ten times. This sequence joins TRBV20-1 and TRBJ1-1; TRBD1 matches 8 bases. J gave up 1 base and V 3 bases, and 4 bases lay outside the gene matches. CDR1 is DFQATT and CDR2 is SNEGSKA in the germline V gene (reference sequence). The CDR3 extends over 14 amino acids. The CDR3 region has the DNA TGCAGTGCTAGCCAGGGGGCTCAGAACACTGAAGCTTTCTTT. Amino acids: CSASQGAQNTEAFF.

This clonotype occurred many times. This rearrangement joins TRBV2 to TRBJ2-7, with D tentatively TRBD1 or TRBD2 (5 bases each). The ends were cut back, 4 bases at V and 2 bases at J, with 12 bases in the middle. CDR1 and CDR2 (germline): SNHLY, FYNNEI. The CDR3 totals 14 residues. CDR3 bases: TGTGCCAGCAGTGGGGACCAGGCGACCTACGAGCAGTACTTC. Protein product: CASSGDQATYEQYF.

The rearrangement links TRBV11-2 to TRBJ2-5, with a possible D match to TRBD1 (6 bases). Germline loops: CDR1 SGHAT, CDR2 FQNNGV. V lost 2 bases to trimming and J lost 3 bases, with 10 bases between them. The CDR3 spans 14 residues. The CDR3 sequence is CASSLNRDKETQYF. CDR3 coding DNA: TGTGCCAGCAGCTTAAACCGGGACAAAGAGACCCAGTACTTC.

This clonotype was seen repeatedly, ten times or more. This chain connects TRBV20-1 to TRBJ1-4, with TRBD1 matching over 8 bases. V lost 4 bases, J lost 8 bases, and 9 bases stayed unmatched. The CDR3 is 14 amino acids. CDR1 and CDR2 from the germline V gene are DFQATT and SNEGSKA (reference sequence). CDR3 nucleotides: TGCAGTGCTACTCAAAACAGGGGGAGGGAAAAACTGTTTTTT. Translating gives CSATQNRGREKLFF.

Ten or more counts support this clonotype. The V call is TRBV20-1, the J call TRBJ2-7, with 10 positions matching TRBD2. The length of the CDR3 is 12 residues. CDR1 is DFQATT, CDR2 SNEGSKA, per germline (reference sequence). After removal of 4 bases from V and 8 bases from J, the junction contained 5 bases not matched to a gene. CDR3 nucleotides: TGCAGTGCTACTAGCGGGGGTCAGAAGCAGTACTTC. Protein sequence: CSATSGGQKQYF.

This clonotype was picked up many times. The chain has TRBV27 and TRBJ1-1; D might be TRBD1 (5 bases). Germline V lookup: CDR1 MNHEY, CDR2 SMNVEV (reference sequence). This CDR3 contains 18 residues. The V end was cut by 7 bases, the J end by 1 base, with 25 bases between. DNA of the CDR3: TGTGCCAGCACCCCTGGCGCTGGGCAGGGCAGCTGGAACACTGAAGCTTTCTTT. Amino acid sequence: CASTPGAGQGSWNTEAFF.

This clonotype appeared a few times. The chain employs TRBV10-1 and TRBJ2-7; D call uncertain. The CDR3 is made up of 14 amino acids. The V gene's germline CDR1 is WNHNN and CDR2 SYGVQD (reference sequence). Trimming shortened V by 2 bases and J by 1 base, and 9 bases separated the two germline ends. In DNA, the CDR3 is TGCGCCAGCAGTGAGCTCCGCGGATCCTACGAGCAGTACTTC. It encodes CASSELRGSYEQYF.

Many counts were recorded for this clonotype. The rearrangement joins TRBV19 to TRBJ1-6, with 7 bases identical to TRBD1. The V gene's germline CDR1 is LNHDA and CDR2 SQIVND (reference sequence). Trimming cost V 4 bases and J 8 bases; bases outside gene matches: 5. This CDR3 is 14 amino acids long. The CDR3 nucleotides are TGTGCCAGTAGTAGGGGACAGCCTTATTCACCCCTCCACTTT. It is translated as CASSRGQPYSPLHF.

This clonotype was counted a few times. At one end, the junction sequence differs from germline, possibly due to a read error. The chain recombines TRBV28 with TRBJ1-5; D ambiguous. The CDR3 loop spans 12 amino acids. Germline CDR1 MDHEN, CDR2 SYDVKM. The CDR3 DNA reads TGTGCCAGCAGTTTATACGGTCAGCTCCAGCATTTT. Its protein is CASSLYGQLQHF. The variable domain in full, with the rest retrieved from reference TRBV28 and TRBJ1-5, is DVKVTQSSRYLVKRTGEKVFLECVQDMDHENMFWYRQDPGLGLRLIYFSYDVKMKEKGDIPEGYSVSREKKERFSLILESASTNQTSMYLCASSLYGQLQHFGDGTRLSIL.